This TCR beta chain was found in a study of cytomegalovirus exposure and HLA in healthy donors. Broader study findings: Excluded: some indistinguishable V segments such as TRBV6-2 and TRBV6-3. Generally TCR sequences proved uncommon, though certain public TCRs appeared in numerous donors.

In the case of this clone: Antigen unknown.

The PCR used 60 Vbeta and 13 Jbeta primers. The method was immunoSEQ multiplex PCR; TCRdb's version includes in-frame clones alone and lacks a portion of them. The table has around 62,000 clones, 80% to 90% seen once; the top ten hold around 3%. Germline CDR1 is GTSNPN and CDR2 is SVGIG (reference sequence). The CDR3 contains 19 residues. V lost 0 bases and J lost 2; bases outside the gene matches: 17. The rearrangement joins TRBV30 to TRBJ1-1, with TRBD1 identical over 8 bases. Sample: PBMCs. This receptor was obtained from a woman aged 25 to 39 in good health and CMV-seronegative. CDR3: CAWSVHHRQGQWVNTEAFF. The DNA for the CDR3 is TGTGCCTGGAGTGTTCACCATCGACAGGGGCAATGGGTAAACACTGAAGCTTTCTTT.